Below, one TCR beta chain is given with its context. The method was immunoSEQ multiplex PCR; TCRdb's version includes in-frame clones alone and lacks a portion of them. The sample lists approximately 61,000 clones, 65% to 85% occurring once. The entry originates in a study of blood T cell repertoires in COVID-19. Sequenced sample: peripheral blood. This TCR derives from an elderly man with active or convalescent COVID-19.

CDR3 nucleotide sequence: TGTGCCAGCAGCCCAAACGCTATTCCGGATACGCAGTATTTT. Translated: CASSPNAIPDTQYF. The chain couples TRBV28 to TRBJ2-3, with D uncertain. This CDR3 has 14 residues. CDR1 is MDHEN, CDR2 SYDVKM, per germline. The V and J ends lost 6 bases and 6 bases respectively, with 16 bases between them.